A selection of T cell receptor beta chains follows, all from one sample in a study of blood T cell repertoires in COVID-19. The repertoire was sequenced with immunoSEQ multiplex PCR; TCRdb's copy has only in-frame clones and lacks some. The sample shows approximately 210,000 clones, roughly 79% of them seen only once. Sequencing input: PBMCs or T cells enriched from blood (not recorded which). These receptors were taken from a woman aged 50 to 60 with acute COVID-19. Both conserved end residues are part of each CDR3. D genes are given only for firm matches. Rows may omit the clone size; those that give it use once, few, many or a size class.

D: .; V: TRBV19; length: 14; J: TRBJ2-3; size: .; CDR3: CASSRAPNTDTQYF; DNA: TGTGCCAGTAGCCGAGCGCCCAACACAGATACGCAGTATTTT
D: .; V: TRBV2; length: 13; J: TRBJ2-2; size: .; CDR3: CASSEDRTGELFF; DNA: TGTGCCAGCAGTGAAGACAGAACCGGGGAGCTGTTTTTT
D: TRBD1; V: TRBV30; length: 17; J: TRBJ1-1; size: .; CDR3: CAWRATGTWRMNTEAFF; DNA: TGTGCCTGGAGGGCGACAGGGACTTGGCGTATGAACACTGAAGCTTTCTTT
D: .; V: TRBV19; length: 14; J: TRBJ2-1; size: .; CDR3: CASSAGISYNEQFF; DNA: TGTGCCAGTAGCGCGGGGATATCCTACAATGAGCAGTTCTTC
D: .; V: TRBV18; length: 13; J: TRBJ2-1; size: .; CDR3: CASSQGWGDEQFF; DNA: TGTGCCAGCTCACAAGGCTGGGGGGACGAGCAGTTCTTC
D: .; V: TRBV20-1; length: 11; J: TRBJ2-1; size: few; CDR3: CSARETVEQFF; DNA: TGCAGTGCTAGAGAAACGGTTGAGCAGTTCTTC
D: .; V: TRBV2; length: 15; J: TRBJ2-1; size: .; CDR3: CASSEDGTPYNEQFF; DNA: TGTGCCAGCAGTGAAGATGGGACACCCTACAATGAGCAGTTCTTC
D: .; V: TRBV19; length: 14; J: TRBJ1-5; size: .; CDR3: CASSWGGDDQPQHF; DNA: TGTGCCAGTAGTTGGGGAGGGGATGATCAGCCCCAGCATTTT
D: .; V: TRBV27; length: 15; J: TRBJ2-1; size: once; CDR3: CASSLSPSGILGQFF; DNA: TGTGCCAGCAGTTTATCCCCTTCCGGGATATTAGGGCAGTTCTTC
D: .; V: TRBV28; length: 15; J: TRBJ2-1; size: .; CDR3: CASSLGQGGYNEQFF; DNA: TGTGCCAGCAGTCTCGGACAGGGAGGGTACAATGAGCAGTTCTTC
D: .; V: TRBV28; length: 14; J: TRBJ1-6; size: .; CDR3: CASIQGTNNSPLHF; DNA: TGTGCCAGCATCCAGGGAACAAATAATTCACCCCTCCACTTT
D: .; V: TRBV7-9; length: 14; J: TRBJ1-1; size: once; CDR3: CASSSRTAYTEAFF; DNA: TGTGCCAGCAGCTCTCGGACAGCTTACACTGAAGCTTTCTTT
D: TRBD2; V: TRBV7-9; length: 14; J: TRBJ2-3; size: .; CDR3: CASSLGGVADTQYF; DNA: TGTGCCAGCAGCTTGGGAGGGGTGGCAGATACGCAGTATTTT
D: .; V: TRBV5-6; length: 15; J: TRBJ1-2; size: .; CDR3: CASSLAPGGVGGYTF; DNA: TGTGCCAGCAGCTTGGCCCCGGGGGGCGTGGGCGGCTACACCTTC
D: TRBD1; V: TRBV14; length: 14; J: TRBJ1-4; size: .; CDR3: CASSDRGQTGKLFF; DNA: TGTGCCAGCAGCGACAGGGGGCAAACTGGAAAACTGTTTTTT
D: .; V: TRBV5-5; length: 12; J: TRBJ2-7; size: .; CDR3: CASSYTGIEQYF; DNA: TGTGCCAGCAGCTATACAGGGATCGAGCAGTACTTC
D: TRBD1; V: TRBV30; length: 14; J: TRBJ2-7; size: .; CDR3: CAWSVGQGPIEQYF; DNA: TGTGCCTGGAGTGTGGGACAGGGGCCTATAGAGCAGTACTTC
D: .; V: TRBV9; length: 14; J: TRBJ1-1; size: .; CDR3: CASSVGSLSRGAFF; DNA: TGTGCCAGCAGCGTAGGCTCCCTCTCCCGGGGGGCTTTCTTT
D: .; V: TRBV6-2/TRBV6-3; length: 19; J: TRBJ1-2; size: .; CDR3: CASSYSRASRGGIDYGYTF; DNA: TGTGCCAGCAGTTACTCCCGGGCCTCGCGGGGGGGTATCGACTATGGCTACACCTTC
D: .; V: TRBV14; length: 14; J: TRBJ2-5; size: .; CDR3: CASSQDYHQETQYF; DNA: TGTGCCAGCAGCCAAGACTACCACCAAGAGACCCAGTACTTC
D: TRBD1; V: TRBV7-9; length: 14; J: TRBJ2-7; size: once; CDR3: CASIPQGSSYEQYF; DNA: TGTGCCAGCATCCCACAGGGGTCCTCCTACGAGCAGTACTTC
D: TRBD2; V: TRBV5-4; length: 18; J: TRBJ2-2; size: .; CDR3: CASSLGTMAGGQTGELFF; DNA: TGTGCCAGCAGCTTGGGTACAATGGCGGGAGGCCAAACCGGGGAGCTGTTTTTT
D: TRBD1; V: TRBV19; length: 17; J: TRBJ1-5; size: few; CDR3: CASSQDRATGSNQPQHF; DNA: TGTGCCAGTAGCCAGGACAGGGCGACGGGTAGCAATCAGCCCCAGCATTTT
D: TRBD2; V: TRBV6-5; length: 15; J: TRBJ2-1; size: .; CDR3: CATSREGTAYNEQFF; DNA: TGTGCCACGTCCAGGGAGGGTACCGCCTACAATGAGCAGTTCTTC
D: .; V: TRBV28; length: 12; J: TRBJ1-2; size: .; CDR3: CASSVQSAGYTF; DNA: TGTGCCAGCAGTGTACAGTCTGCGGGCTACACCTTC
D: TRBD2; V: TRBV5-1; length: 14; J: TRBJ2-7; size: .; CDR3: CASSPVPGLREQYF; DNA: TGCGCCAGCAGCCCCGTCCCGGGACTAAGGGAGCAGTACTTC
D: .; V: TRBV28; length: 15; J: TRBJ2-1; size: .; CDR3: CASSRVAFTYNEQFF; DNA: TGTGCCAGCAGCCGGGTCGCCTTTACCTACAATGAGCAGTTCTTC
D: .; V: TRBV7-8; length: 12; J: TRBJ2-2; size: few; CDR3: CASSRTTGELFF; DNA: TGTGCCAGCAGCAGGACTACCGGGGAGCTGTTTTTT
D: TRBD2; V: TRBV27; length: 15; J: TRBJ2-7; size: .; CDR3: CASSSGTSGSYEQYF; DNA: TGTGCCAGCAGCTCCGGGACTAGCGGGAGCTACGAGCAGTACTTC
D: .; V: TRBV28; length: 15; J: TRBJ1-1; size: once; CDR3: CASSVPRGADTEAFF; DNA: TGTGCCAGCAGTGTCCCCCGGGGAGCTGATACTGAAGCTTTCTTT
D: .; V: TRBV7-2; length: 18; J: TRBJ2-7; size: .; CDR3: CASSSAPPLGGSSYEQYF; DNA: TGTGCCAGCAGCTCCGCCCCGCCACTAGGCGGAAGCTCCTACGAGCAGTACTTC
D: .; V: TRBV5-1; length: 14; J: TRBJ1-4; size: .; CDR3: CASSLDNGDEKLFF; DNA: TGCGCCAGCAGCTTGGACAACGGAGATGAAAAACTGTTTTTT
D: .; V: TRBV25-1; length: 15; J: TRBJ1-2; size: few; CDR3: CASSEYGQSNYGYTF; DNA: TGTGCCAGCAGTGAATACGGACAGAGTAACTATGGCTACACCTTC
D: .; V: TRBV29-1; length: 13; J: TRBJ2-1; size: .; CDR3: CSVCESSYNEQFF; DNA: TGCAGCGTTTGCGAGAGCTCCTACAATGAGCAGTTCTTC
D: TRBD1; V: TRBV29-1; length: 14; J: TRBJ2-2; size: .; CDR3: CSARGQGWTGELFF; DNA: TGCAGCGCAAGGGGACAGGGTTGGACCGGGGAGCTGTTTTTT
D: .; V: TRBV5-1; length: 14; J: TRBJ2-5; size: .; CDR3: CASTSGSRGETQYF; DNA: TGCGCCAGCACCTCCGGATCCCGGGGGGAGACCCAGTACTTC
D: .; V: TRBV6-5; length: 15; J: TRBJ2-7; size: .; CDR3: CASRMDSRPAYEQYF; DNA: TGTGCCAGCAGGATGGACAGCCGCCCCGCCTACGAGCAGTACTTC
D: .; V: TRBV27; length: 15; J: TRBJ2-4; size: .; CDR3: CASSETGFVRNIQYF; DNA: TGTGCCAGCAGTGAAACAGGGTTTGTCCGAAACATTCAGTACTTC
D: .; V: TRBV10-1; length: 14; J: TRBJ1-2; size: once; CDR3: CASSESRGLNGYTF; DNA: TGCGCCAGCAGTGAGTCGCGGGGATTAAATGGCTACACCTTC
D: .; V: TRBV6-2/TRBV6-3; length: 12; J: TRBJ1-1; size: .; CDR3: CASSLRNTEAFF; DNA: TGTGCCAGCAGTCTTAGGAACACTGAAGCTTTCTTT
D: .; V: TRBV18; length: 13; J: TRBJ1-2; size: .; CDR3: CASSEVTDYGYTF; DNA: TGTGCCAGCTCGGAGGTCACAGACTATGGCTACACCTTC
D: TRBD2; V: TRBV27; length: 17; J: TRBJ2-1; size: .; CDR3: CASSLTPGLAGGVEQFF; DNA: TGTGCCAGCAGTCTAACCCCGGGACTAGCGGGAGGGGTAGAGCAGTTCTTC
D: .; V: TRBV7-2; length: 15; J: TRBJ2-2; size: .; CDR3: CASSLGGTLTGELFF; DNA: TGTGCCAGCAGCTTAGGAGGGACTCTGACCGGGGAGCTGTTTTTT
D: .; V: TRBV2; length: 16; J: TRBJ1-5; size: .; CDR3: CASSEADHYSNQPQHF; DNA: TGTGCCAGCAGTGAGGCAGATCATTATAGCAATCAGCCCCAGCATTTT
D: .; V: TRBV2; length: 13; J: TRBJ1-3; size: .; CDR3: CASSASSGNTIYF; DNA: TGTGCCAGCAGTGCCAGCTCTGGAAACACCATATATTTT
D: TRBD1; V: TRBV6-4; length: 14; J: TRBJ1-2; size: .; CDR3: CASSTTGQGDGYTF; DNA: TGTGCCAGCAGTACCACGGGACAGGGGGATGGCTACACCTTC
D: TRBD1; V: TRBV11-3; length: 15; J: TRBJ2-7; size: few; CDR3: CASTNRDRAIYEQYF; DNA: TGTGCCAGCACAAACCGGGACAGGGCGATATACGAGCAGTACTTC
D: TRBD2; V: TRBV10-3; length: 13; J: TRBJ2-7; size: few; CDR3: CAISASGSGEQYF; DNA: TGTGCCATCAGTGCTAGCGGGAGCGGCGAGCAGTACTTC
D: TRBD2; V: TRBV11-3; length: 16; J: TRBJ2-5; size: .; CDR3: CASSHRLAGGRETQYF; DNA: TGTGCCAGCAGCCACCGACTAGCGGGGGGGAGAGAGACCCAGTACTTC
D: .; V: TRBV7-9; length: 13; J: TRBJ2-3; size: .; CDR3: CASSPQATDTQYF; DNA: TGTGCCAGCAGCCCACAGGCGACAGATACGCAGTATTTT
D: TRBD2; V: TRBV18; length: 15; J: TRBJ2-7; size: .; CDR3: CASSPPAGAPYEQYF; DNA: TGTGCCAGCTCACCCCCAGCGGGAGCACCCTACGAGCAGTACTTC
D: .; V: TRBV28; length: 12; J: TRBJ2-1; size: .; CDR3: CASSLQVNEQFF; DNA: TGTGCCAGCAGCCTACAGGTCAATGAGCAGTTCTTC